This T cell receptor beta chain was identified in a study of vaccination effects on CD4 cells after COVID-19. At the end of approximately 10 days of culture, CD4+ T cells were isolated. Either the mRNA-1273 or the BNT162b2 vaccine was given to participants as two doses. Some clones are missing from TCRdb's copy, which holds only in-frame ones; the method was immunoSEQ multiplex PCR. This repertoire shows about 73,000 clones, roughly 73% found once; its top ten account for roughly 2%. As concerns this clone: No antigen is known for it.

The CDR3 has 15 residues. V lost 5 bases and J 6 bases, leaving 14 bases between the germline ends. Germline V CDR1 and CDR2: MRHNA, SNTAGT. The specimen was CD4+ T cells from PBMCs cultured without peptide, collected after COVID-19 vaccination. This TCR derives from a human donor who received a COVID-19 vaccine. The V call is TRBV6-4, the J call TRBJ1-6, with TRBD1 as a possible D gene (5 bases). The CDR3 is CASSNGRQGNSPLHF. In DNA form, the CDR3 reads TGTGCCAGCAGTAATGGACGGCAGGGTAATTCACCCCTCCACTTT.